The clone carrying this TCR beta chain was counted ten times or more. What it binds is unknown. These data are taken from a study of T-cell memory formation after mild COVID-19. Study-level information: In these data, TCR clusters were largely donor specific.

Germline CDR1 reads SGHTA; CDR2 reads FQGNSA. This CDR3 contains 15 residues. The V end lost 0 bases, the J end lost 5 bases, and 13 bases lay between the germline ends. 5'RACE primed from the constant segment yielded TCR alpha and TCR beta cDNA libraries bearing sample barcodes and UMIs. MiXCR was run by TCRdb on the 5' RACE reads, yielding one entry per CDR3 protein. The table includes about 200,000 distinct CDR3 sequences, 9% to 10% detected once. Regarding the study as a whole: Detection of some responders pre-infection suggested pre-existing cross-reactive memory T cells participated.

The sample comprised PBMCs or a T cell subset sorted from them (not recorded which). The chain couples TRBV7-2 to TRBJ2-5; unclear D gene. This receptor was taken from a man in his late teens or twenties who had mild COVID-19 (a few samples of this study predate the infection). Cell type and time point are not known. The CDR3 nucleotides are TGTGCCAGCAGCTTAGCGCAAGGGTCGAGGGAGACCCAGTACTTC. It is translated as CASSLAQGSRETQYF.